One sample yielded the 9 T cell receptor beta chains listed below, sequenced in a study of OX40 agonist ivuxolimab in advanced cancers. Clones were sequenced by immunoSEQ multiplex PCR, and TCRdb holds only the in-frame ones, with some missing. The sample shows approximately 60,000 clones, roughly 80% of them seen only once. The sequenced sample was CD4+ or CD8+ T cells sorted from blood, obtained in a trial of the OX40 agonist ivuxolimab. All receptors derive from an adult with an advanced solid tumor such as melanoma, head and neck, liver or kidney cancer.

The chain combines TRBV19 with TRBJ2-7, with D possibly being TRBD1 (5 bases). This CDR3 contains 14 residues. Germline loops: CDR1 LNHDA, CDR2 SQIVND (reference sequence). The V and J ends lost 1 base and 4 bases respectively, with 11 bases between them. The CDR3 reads CASSIGVGRYEQYF. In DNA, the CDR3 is TGTGCCAGTAGTATAGGCGTGGGGCGATACGAGCAGTACTTC.

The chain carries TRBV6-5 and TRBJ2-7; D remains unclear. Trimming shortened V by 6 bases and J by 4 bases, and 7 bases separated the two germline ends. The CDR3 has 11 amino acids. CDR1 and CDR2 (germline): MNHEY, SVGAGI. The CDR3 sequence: CASRTQYEQYF. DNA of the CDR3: TGTGCCAGCAGAACACAATACGAGCAGTACTTC.

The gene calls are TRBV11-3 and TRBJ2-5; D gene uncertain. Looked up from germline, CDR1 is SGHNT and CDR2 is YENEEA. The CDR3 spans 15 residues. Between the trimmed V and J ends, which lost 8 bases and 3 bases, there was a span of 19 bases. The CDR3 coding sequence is TGTGCCAGCGGCCCGGTACTGGCTAAGGAAGAGACCCAGTACTTC. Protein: CASGPVLAKEETQYF.

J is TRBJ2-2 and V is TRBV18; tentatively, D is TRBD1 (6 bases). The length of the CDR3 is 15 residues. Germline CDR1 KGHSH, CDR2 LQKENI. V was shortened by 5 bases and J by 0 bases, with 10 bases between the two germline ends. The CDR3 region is CASSIWTANTGELFF. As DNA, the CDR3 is TGTGCCAGCTCAATTTGGACAGCGAACACCGGGGAGCTGTTTTTT.

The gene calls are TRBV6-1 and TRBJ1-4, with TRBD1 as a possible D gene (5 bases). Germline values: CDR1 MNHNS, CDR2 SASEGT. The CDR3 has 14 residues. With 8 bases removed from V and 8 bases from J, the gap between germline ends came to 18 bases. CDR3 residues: CASGETVTSEKLFF. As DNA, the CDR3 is TGTGCCAGCGGGGAGACAGTCACAAGCGAAAAACTGTTTTTT.

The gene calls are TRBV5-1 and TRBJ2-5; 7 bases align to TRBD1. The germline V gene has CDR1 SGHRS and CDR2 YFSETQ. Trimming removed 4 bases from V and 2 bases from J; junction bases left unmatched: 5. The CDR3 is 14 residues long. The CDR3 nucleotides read TGCGCCAGCAGCACCGGACAGGCGCAAGAGACCCAGTACTTC. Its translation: CASSTGQAQETQYF.

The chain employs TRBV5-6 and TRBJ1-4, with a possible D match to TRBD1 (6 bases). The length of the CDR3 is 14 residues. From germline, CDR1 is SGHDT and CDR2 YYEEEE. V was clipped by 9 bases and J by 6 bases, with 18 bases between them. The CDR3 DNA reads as TGTGCCACCACTGAAGGGGGAGGAGATGAAAAACTGTTTTTT. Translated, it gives CATTEGGGDEKLFF.

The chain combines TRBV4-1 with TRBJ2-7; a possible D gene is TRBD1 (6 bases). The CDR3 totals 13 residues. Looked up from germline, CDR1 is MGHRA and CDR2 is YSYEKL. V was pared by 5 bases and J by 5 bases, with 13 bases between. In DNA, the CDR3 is TGCGCCAGCAGCGAGGGGGTTTGGAACGAGCAGTACTTC. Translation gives CASSEGVWNEQYF.

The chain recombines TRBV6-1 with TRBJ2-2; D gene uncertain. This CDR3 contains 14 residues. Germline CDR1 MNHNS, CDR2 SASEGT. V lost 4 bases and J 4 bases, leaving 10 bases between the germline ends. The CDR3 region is CASSVNRLTGELFF. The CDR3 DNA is TGTGCCAGCAGTGTTAACAGACTCACCGGGGAGCTGTTTTTT.